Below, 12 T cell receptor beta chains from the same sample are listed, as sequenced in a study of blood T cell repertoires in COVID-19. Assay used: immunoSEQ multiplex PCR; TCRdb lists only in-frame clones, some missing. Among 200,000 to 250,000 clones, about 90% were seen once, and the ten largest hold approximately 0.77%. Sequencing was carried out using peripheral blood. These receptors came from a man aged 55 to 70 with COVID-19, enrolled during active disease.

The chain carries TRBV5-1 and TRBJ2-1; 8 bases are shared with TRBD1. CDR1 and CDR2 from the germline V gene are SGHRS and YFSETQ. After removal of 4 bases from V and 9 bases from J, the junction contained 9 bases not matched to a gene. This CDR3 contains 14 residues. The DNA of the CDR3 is TGCGCCAGCAGCACCCGGGACGGGACAGGTGAGCAGTTCTTC. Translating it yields CASSTRDGTGEQFF. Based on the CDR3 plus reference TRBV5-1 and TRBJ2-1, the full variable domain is KAGVTQTPRYLIKTRGQQVTLSCSPISGHRSVSWYQQTPGQGLQFLFEYFSETQRNKGNFPGRFSGRQFSNSRSEMNVSTLELGDSALYLCASSTRDGTGEQFFGPGTRLTVL.

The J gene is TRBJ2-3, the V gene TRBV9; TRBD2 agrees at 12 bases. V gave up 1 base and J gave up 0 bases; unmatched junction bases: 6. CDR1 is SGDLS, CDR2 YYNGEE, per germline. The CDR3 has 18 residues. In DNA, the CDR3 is TGTGCCAGCAGCGTAAGGACTAGCGGGGTACCTAGCACAGATACGCAGTATTTT. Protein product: CASSVRTSGVPSTDTQYF.

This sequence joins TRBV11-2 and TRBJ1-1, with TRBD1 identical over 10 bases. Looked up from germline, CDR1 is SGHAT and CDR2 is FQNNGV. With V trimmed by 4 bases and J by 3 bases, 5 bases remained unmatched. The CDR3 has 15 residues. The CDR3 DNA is TGTGCCAGCAGCTCGCCGGACAGGGGGGACACTGAAGCTTTCTTT. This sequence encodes CASSSPDRGDTEAFF.

The CDR3 region has the DNA TGTGCCAGCAGTGAAGCGGCCTTGGGGGGCTATGGCTACACCTTC. This encodes CASSEAALGGYGYTF. V is TRBV6-1 and J is TRBJ1-2; weak D call: TRBD1 (5 bases). V was pared by 0 bases and J by 4 bases, with 12 bases between. The CDR3 sequence is 15 residues long. The germline V gene has CDR1 MNHNS and CDR2 SASEGT.

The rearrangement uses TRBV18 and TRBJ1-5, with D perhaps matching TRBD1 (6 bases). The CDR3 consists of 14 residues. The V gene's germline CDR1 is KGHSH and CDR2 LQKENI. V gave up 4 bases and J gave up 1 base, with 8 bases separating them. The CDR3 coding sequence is TGTGCCAGCTCACAAGGACAGAGCAATCAGCCCCAGCATTTT. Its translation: CASSQGQSNQPQHF.

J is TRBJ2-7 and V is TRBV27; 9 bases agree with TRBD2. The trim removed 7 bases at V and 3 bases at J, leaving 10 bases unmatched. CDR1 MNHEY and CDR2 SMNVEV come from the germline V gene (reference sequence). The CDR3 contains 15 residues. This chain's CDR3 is CASTTRGGGVYEQYF. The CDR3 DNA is TGTGCCAGCACCACACGGGGCGGGGGGGTCTACGAGCAGTACTTC.

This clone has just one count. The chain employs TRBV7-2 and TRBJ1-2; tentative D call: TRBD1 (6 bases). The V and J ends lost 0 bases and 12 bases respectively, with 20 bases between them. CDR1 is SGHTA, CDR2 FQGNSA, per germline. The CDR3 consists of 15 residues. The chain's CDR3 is CASSLAPRDNIVHTF. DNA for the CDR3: TGTGCCAGCAGCTTAGCCCCCAGGGACAACATCGTACACACCTTC.

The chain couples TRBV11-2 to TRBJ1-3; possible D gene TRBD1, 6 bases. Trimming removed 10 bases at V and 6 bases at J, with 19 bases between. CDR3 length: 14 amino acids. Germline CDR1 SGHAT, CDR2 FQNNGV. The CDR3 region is CATSPTGKENTIYF. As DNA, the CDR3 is TGTGCCACCTCTCCGACAGGCAAGGAAAACACCATATATTTT.

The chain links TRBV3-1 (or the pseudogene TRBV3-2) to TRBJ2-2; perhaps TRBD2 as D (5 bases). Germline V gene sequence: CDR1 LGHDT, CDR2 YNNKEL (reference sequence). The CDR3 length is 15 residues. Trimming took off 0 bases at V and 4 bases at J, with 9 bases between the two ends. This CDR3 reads CASSQEISGTGELFF. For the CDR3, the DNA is TGTGCCAGCAGCCAAGAAATCAGCGGCACCGGGGAGCTGTTTTTT.

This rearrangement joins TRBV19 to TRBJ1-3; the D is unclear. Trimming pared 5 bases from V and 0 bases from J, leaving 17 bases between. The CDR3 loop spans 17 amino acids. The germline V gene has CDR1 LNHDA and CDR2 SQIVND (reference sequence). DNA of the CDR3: TGTGCCAGTAGTCCAATTGACGTAAGACACTCTGGAAACACCATATATTTT. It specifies CASSPIDVRHSGNTIYF.

The CDR3 protein is CASSPTQGYEQYF. In DNA form, the CDR3 reads TGTGCCAGCAGCCCAACACAGGGCTACGAGCAGTACTTC. V is TRBV12-3 or TRBV12-4 and J is TRBJ2-7; possible D gene TRBD1, 6 bases. Trimming took 6 bases from V and 3 from J, leaving 12 bases between them. The CDR3 runs to 13 residues.

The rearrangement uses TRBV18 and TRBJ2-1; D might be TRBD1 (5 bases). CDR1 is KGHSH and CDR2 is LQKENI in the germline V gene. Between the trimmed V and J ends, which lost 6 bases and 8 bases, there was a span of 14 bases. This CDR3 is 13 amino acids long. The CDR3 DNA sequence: TGTGCCAGCTCCCGCCAACAGGACGATGAGCAGTTCTTC. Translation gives CASSRQQDDEQFF.